A single sample is the source of the 21 T cell receptor beta chains below, sequenced in a study of shared clonotypes between healthy human individuals. The data were produced by immunoSEQ multiplex PCR, yet TCRdb's version contains in-frame clones alone and is incomplete. Altogether about 2 million clones are present, about 94% being singletons, with the ten largest covering around 1.2%. Positive CCR7 selection of CD45RO-negative cells yielded the naive CD8 cells, and terminally differentiated effector memory CD45RA+ cells were excluded. Material for sequencing was naive CD8+ T cells sorted from blood. The origin of the receptors is a man aged 18 to 29 in good health.

The gene calls are TRBV27 and TRBJ2-7; 8 nucleotides agree with TRBD2. The CDR3 covers 17 residues. Per germline, CDR1 MNHEY and CDR2 SMNVEV (reference sequence). Unmatched junction bases numbered 16, after V lost 5 bases and J lost 4 bases. CDR3 DNA: TGTGCCAGCAGTCCCGGAGCGGGAGCTCCTGTTTTGTACGAGCAGTACTTC. Its translation is CASSPGAGAPVLYEQYF.

J is TRBJ1-6 and V is TRBV6-1; possible D gene TRBD1, 5 bases. The V and J ends lost 5 bases and 9 bases respectively, with 14 bases between them. This CDR3 contains 14 residues. From germline, CDR1 is MNHNS and CDR2 SASEGT. As DNA, the CDR3 is TGTGCCAGCAGTCCCTTAACTACAGGTTCACCCCTCCACTTT. It yields the protein CASSPLTTGSPLHF.

The chain carries TRBV7-9 and TRBJ2-5, with TRBD1 as a possible D gene (5 bases). The V end was cut by 4 bases, the J end by 1 base, with 13 bases between. Germline V lookup: CDR1 SEHNR, CDR2 FQNEAQ (reference sequence). CDR3 size: 15 residues. CDR3: CASSWEGDPQETQYF. CDR3 DNA sequence: TGTGCCAGCAGCTGGGAAGGGGATCCCCAAGAGACCCAGTACTTC.

This chain joins TRBV28 and TRBJ1-5; 7 bases map to TRBD1. V shed 5 bases and J 5 bases; nucleotides not matched to a gene: 9. Per the germline V gene, CDR1 is MDHEN and CDR2 is SYDVKM. CDR3 length equals 15 residues. This CDR3 reads CASSPGQEGHQPQHF. The CDR3 DNA is TGTGCCAGCAGTCCAGGACAGGAGGGGCATCAGCCCCAGCATTTT. Based on the CDR3 plus reference TRBV28 and TRBJ1-5, the full variable domain is DVKVTQSSRYLVKRTGEKVFLECVQDMDHENMFWYRQDPGLGLRLIYFSYDVKMKEKGDIPEGYSVSREKKERFSLILESASTNQTSMYLCASSPGQEGHQPQHFGDGTRLSIL.

CDR3 protein: CASSLGWGESIYNEQFF. The DNA for the CDR3 is TGTGCCAGCAGCTTAGGGTGGGGCGAAAGTATTTACAATGAGCAGTTCTTC. The genes are TRBV7-9 and TRBJ2-1; D may be TRBD1 (5 bases). Germline loops: CDR1 SEHNR, CDR2 FQNEAQ (reference sequence). Trimming removed 1 base at V and 4 bases at J, with 17 bases between. This CDR3 is 17 amino acids long.

This chain links TRBV11-2 with TRBJ2-7; TRBD2 matches at 8 bases. Trimming cost V 8 bases and J 1 base; bases outside gene matches: 4. The CDR3 is 13 residues long. Germline loops: CDR1 SGHAT, CDR2 FQNNGV. CDR3 in amino acids: CASATGGSYEQYF. CDR3 sequence (DNA): TGTGCCAGCGCCACGGGAGGGTCCTACGAGCAGTACTTC.

This clone appeared once. This chain connects TRBV10-3 to TRBJ1-1; D ambiguous. V lost 3 bases, J lost 7 bases, and 9 bases lay in between. CDR3 size: 12 residues. CDR1 and CDR2 from the germline V gene are ENHRY and SYGVKD. DNA of the CDR3: TGTGCCATCAGTGATGGACGGTTTGAAGCTTTCTTT. This codes for CAISDGRFEAFF.

V gene TRBV30 combines with J gene TRBJ1-1; D gene unclear. CDR3 size: 13 residues. The germline gives CDR1 GTSNPN, CDR2 SVGIG (reference sequence). Between the trimmed V and J ends, which lost 2 bases and 1 base, there was a span of 8 bases. CDR3 residues: CAWSREGNTEAFF. In DNA form, the CDR3 reads TGTGCCTGGAGTCGGGAGGGGAACACTGAAGCTTTCTTT.

The rearrangement uses TRBV7-2 and TRBJ2-3, with 10 bases lining up with TRBD2. Germline V lookup: CDR1 SGHTA, CDR2 FQGNSA. The trim removed 2 bases at V and 0 bases at J, leaving 5 bases unmatched. CDR3 length: 17 residues. Here the CDR3 DNA reads TGTGCCAGCAGCTTATACTCTAGCGGGAGCAGCACAGATACGCAGTATTTT. This translates into CASSLYSSGSSTDTQYF.

The chain joins TRBV27 to TRBJ2-2; D not certain. Germline V CDR1 and CDR2: MNHEY, SMNVEV (reference sequence). V lost 0 bases and J lost 0, with 8 bases in between. The CDR3 is 16 amino acids. CDR3 protein: CASSLSVASNTGELFF. The CDR3 nucleotides read TGTGCCAGCAGTTTATCGGTCGCTTCGAACACCGGGGAGCTGTTTTTT.

The count of this clone is one. The CDR3 coding sequence is TGCAGCGTCCTCCCCGGGGGCGCTGGGGCCAACGTCCTGACTTTC. It codes for CSVLPGGAGANVLTF. The V call is TRBV29-1, the J call TRBJ2-6; D is possibly TRBD1 or TRBD2 (6 bases each). The CDR3 runs to 15 residues. The V gene lost 6 bases and the J gene lost 2 bases, with 14 bases spanning the gap. The germline CDR1 and CDR2 sequences are SQVTM and ANQGSEA.

The chain couples TRBV6-6 to TRBJ2-1, with a weak D call TRBD1 (5 bases). Germline lookup yields CDR1 MNHNY and CDR2 SVGAGI (reference sequence). The V end lost 5 bases, the J end lost 5 bases, and 10 bases lay between the germline ends. CDR3 length: 13 amino acids. DNA for the CDR3: TGTGCCAGCAGTACCGCAGGGAACAATGAGCAGTTCTTC. Its protein is CASSTAGNNEQFF.

The DNA for the CDR3 is TGTGCCAGCAACCCACTTGGGGGGGAGCAAGAGACCCAGTACTTC. Its protein product is CASNPLGGEQETQYF. The rearrangement links TRBV11-2 to TRBJ2-5; 7 bases agree with TRBD2. V lost 7 bases and J lost 2; bases outside the gene matches: 10. From germline, CDR1 is SGHAT and CDR2 FQNNGV. This CDR3 region has 15 residues. Full variable domain (remainder filled in from reference TRBV11-2 and TRBJ2-5): EAGVAQSPRYKIIEKRQSVAFWCNPISGHATLYWYQQILGQGPKLLIQFQNNGVVDDSQLPKDRFSAERLKGVDSTLKIQPAKLEDSAVYLCASNPLGGEQETQYFGPGTRLLVL.

The chain carries TRBV6-5 and TRBJ1-5, with D uncertain. CDR3 size: 15 residues. Germline loops: CDR1 MNHEY, CDR2 SVGAGI. V lost 0 bases and J lost 1, with 7 bases in between. The CDR3 coding sequence is TGTGCCAGCAGTTACTCGTGGGAAAGCAATCAGCCCCAGCATTTT. Its translation: CASSYSWESNQPQHF.

The chain couples TRBV7-2 to TRBJ2-1, with 9 bases that match TRBD2. In germline, CDR1 is SGHTA, CDR2 FQGNSA. The junction had 9 bases not matched to a gene; V was cut back by 5 bases and J by 7 bases. The CDR3 is 15 amino acids. The CDR3 nucleotides are TGTGCCAGCAGCCCAGGAGCGGGAGGTGTTAATGAGCAGTTCTTC. Protein product: CASSPGAGGVNEQFF.

The rearrangement links TRBV27 to TRBJ2-3; weak D call: TRBD1 (5 bases). V was clipped by 6 bases and J by 1 base, with 17 bases between them. This CDR3 has 16 amino acids. From germline, CDR1 is MNHEY and CDR2 SMNVEV (reference sequence). The CDR3 loop reads CASSKNRIEGTDTQYF. CDR3 nucleotides: TGTGCCAGCAGCAAAAACAGGATAGAGGGCACAGATACGCAGTATTTT.

V and J are TRBV7-8 and TRBJ2-1; the D gene is possibly TRBD2 (5 bases). Germline CDR1 and CDR2: SGHVS and FQNEAQ. The CDR3 has 15 amino acids. Trimming took off 0 bases at V and 6 bases at J, with 12 bases between the two ends. CDR3 coding DNA: TGTGCCAGCAGCTTAGCGACTGGGCTAGCCAATGAGCAGTTCTTC. Translation: CASSLATGLANEQFF.

This rearrangement joins TRBV6-1 to TRBJ2-1; 8 positions match TRBD2. After removal of 4 bases from V and 5 bases from J, the junction contained 7 bases not matched to a gene. Germline-derived CDR1 and CDR2 are MNHNS and SASEGT. CDR3 size: 15 residues. CDR3 nucleotide sequence: TGTGCCAGCAGTGGCTGGAGCGGGAGCAACAATGAGCAGTTCTTC. Amino acid sequence: CASSGWSGSNNEQFF.

This chain uses TRBV7-2 with TRBJ2-7; 7 nucleotides line up with TRBD2. Unmatched junction bases numbered 11, after V lost 5 bases and J lost 4 bases. The CDR3 length is 15 residues. Germline lookup yields CDR1 SGHTA and CDR2 FQGNSA. In DNA, the CDR3 is TGTGCCAGCAGCGTGTTTGGCGGGAGTGGGTACGAGCAGTACTTC. Translating it yields CASSVFGGSGYEQYF.

This sequence joins TRBV6-5 and TRBJ2-1, with 10 bases identical to TRBD2. The CDR3 runs to 15 residues. V lost 2 bases to trimming and J lost 6 bases; unmatched junction nucleotides: 4. Germline values: CDR1 MNHEY, CDR2 SVGAGI. CDR3 in DNA: TGTGCCAGCAGTTACCCTAGCGGGGGTGGCAATGAGCAGTTCTTC. Amino acid sequence: CASSYPSGGGNEQFF.

The V call is TRBV5-1, the J call TRBJ2-7; D is perhaps TRBD1 (6 bases). Germline V gene data show CDR1 as SGHRS and CDR2 as YFSETQ. This CDR3 is built from 15 residues. V was shortened by 5 bases and J by 4 bases, with 19 bases between the two germline ends. In DNA form, the CDR3 reads TGCGCCAGCAGTAAAGTGGAGACAGGAAGGTACGAGCAGTACTTC. Encoded protein: CASSKVETGRYEQYF.